This T cell receptor beta chain was captured in a study of T cell responses to AZD1222 COVID-19 vaccine (dated by TCRdb to the early 2020s). Turning to the overall study: Because spike-specific TCR depth and breadth did not differ between the two schedules, AZD1222 recipients who got a second dose at roughly 4 weeks were pooled with those who got a second dose at roughly 12 weeks. A total of 233 trial participants underwent TCR sequencing, of whom about 210 had received two doses of AZD1222 and 26 had received two doses of the MenACWY control vaccine. Trial participants were enrolled by age into subgroups of 18-55, 56-69 and 70-plus years, and roughly 150, 30 and 60 TCR-sequenced participants, respectively, were included in these subgroups. What the work shows at the level of the full study, not this receptor alone: Because no samples from the day 14 peak response were available, repertoires could be characterized only after the peak T cell response. The 56-69-year group was small, and its depth increase did not reach significance, likely because of low power. After two AZD1222 doses, both the breadth and the depth of spike-specific TCRs were significantly higher than at day 0 and than in MenACWY recipients. Conclusions about previously exposed vaccinees are limited, since just five to seven AZD1222 recipients were seropositive for SARS-CoV-2 at baseline. Epitopes outside the regions mutated in the B.1.351 and B.1.1.7 variants were reportedly recognized by nearly half of the unique spike-specific TCRs. CD4 TCRs associated with the vaccine covered the entire spike protein, and the dominant responses were in regions 160-218 and 743-854. Most participants were white British and females outnumbered males, and the authors suggested that clonal diversity may have been underestimated.

As concerns this clone: Its antigen is unknown. The record has no base qualities; no much larger clone is one base away.

In light of the paper, this sample's time point label describes: baseline before first vaccination. The vaccinee samples were drawn from two UK trials, COV001 and COV002, one of which was a single-blind randomized controlled phase 2/3 trial testing AZD1222 (ChAdOx1 nCoV-19) in healthy adults. Trial participant PBMC samples were collected at day 0 and day 28 after the second dose for TCRbeta chain sequencing. V has 6 bases trimmed and J has 5 bases trimmed; junction bases matching no gene number 6. The germline V gene (reference sequence) yields LNHNV for CDR1 and YYDKDF for CDR2. The CDR3 contains 13 residues, cysteine and phenylalanine counted. Just the 39-base CDR3 DNA is kept, in frame starting at base 1. The CDR3 regions of human TCRbeta chains were subjected to immunosequencing. The original pipeline was this. Repertoire TCRs were checked for matches against a reference library of SARS-CoV-2-specific TCRs that had been generated using the MIRA antigen-specificity platform. Breadth meant the fraction of unique TCRs that were SARS-CoV-2-associated, whereas depth meant the fraction of total T cells that were SARS-CoV-2-associated. Using the MIRA data, each spike-specific TCR was mapped to the spike region that the TCR reacts to and placed in a CD4 or CD8 class. Log10-transformed breadth and depth values were compared by one-way ANOVA with Sidak's multiple comparisons tests. Held by TCRdb, this immuneACCESS table contains in-frame sequences only and omits some clones. Under half of the omission traces to an unresolved V gene where checked; the cause of the rest is unknown. V, J and clone size are those of that table, while D and trimming were read from the DNA. This sample lists fewer than 110,000 clones; roughly 87% were detected once. Approximately 15% of the sample goes to the ten largest clones.

The sequence joins TRBV15 to TRBJ2-5, and 7 junctional nucleotides match TRBD2. The origin of this receptor is an adult in good health. Sequences were derived from peripheral blood, sampled on day 0 of AZD1222 vaccination. The CDR3 region has the sequence CATRGEGNETQYF. The DNA sequence is as follows: TGTGCCACCAGAGGGGAGGGTAATGAGACCCAGTACTTC.